This T cell receptor (beta chain) was obtained from a study of T cell responses to AZD1222 COVID-19 vaccine. Clones were sequenced by immunoSEQ multiplex PCR, and TCRdb holds only the in-frame ones, with some missing. The data show about 200,000 clones, roughly nine tenths seen once. V was cut by 9 bases and J by 1 base, with 12 bases left in between. CDR3 length: 13 residues. CDR1 and CDR2 from the germline V gene are LNHDA and SQIVND (reference sequence). Study results and limitations: Scientists sampled the repertoires only once the peak T cell response had passed. Across spike, vaccine-associated CD4 TCRs were found, dominant at 160-218 and 743-854. Females made up more of the donors, who were largely white British, and clonal diversity may have come out too low. Close to half of all spike-specific TCRs reportedly target regions of the variants that are unmutated.

Worth noting for this clone: Its antigen is undetermined.

This clonotype was sampled from an adult who received the MenACWY meningococcal vaccine as a control. The chain employs TRBV19 and TRBJ1-1; tentatively, D is TRBD1 (5 bases). This material consisted of peripheral blood, taken 28 days after the second dose of the MenACWY control vaccine. The chain's CDR3 is CASNFTGNTEAFF. DNA for the CDR3: TGTGCCAGCAACTTTACAGGGAACACTGAAGCTTTCTTT.